These 14 T cell receptor beta chains were sequenced from one sample in a study of blood T cell repertoires in COVID-19. Here immunoSEQ multiplex PCR was the method, and the copy in TCRdb shows in-frame clones only, minus some. Here the sample spans approximately 240,000 clones, about 80% being singletons. The sequencing input was peripheral blood. All receptors come from a woman aged 60-75 years with acute or convalescent COVID-19.

On this clone: It is unclear where the CDR3 begins or ends on the DNA, so no DNA is shown, and the CDR3 is as TCRdb lists it. This chain joins TRBV12-3 or TRBV12-4 and TRBJ1-3; the D call in the table, TRBD1, was not verified against the DNA. The CDR3 comprises 12 residues, both ends counted. The CDR3 is CASSFGPGILYF.

CDR3 sequence reads: CASSSLNYEQYF. In nucleotides, the CDR3 is TGTGCCAGCAGTTCACTAAACTACGAGCAGTACTTC. V gene TRBV6-5 combines with J gene TRBJ2-7; D is uncertain. The germline CDR1 and CDR2 sequences are MNHEY and SVGAGI. The CDR3 spans 12 residues. The V gene lost 4 bases and the J gene lost 3 bases, with 7 bases spanning the gap.

This sequence joins TRBV30 and TRBJ2-7; D might be TRBD2 (5 bases). The CDR3 loop spans 11 amino acids. Germline V gene data show CDR1 as GTSNPN and CDR2 as SVGIG (reference sequence). Trimming pared 3 bases from V and 3 bases from J, leaving 6 bases between. The CDR3 region is CAWRSGYEQYF. In nucleotides, the CDR3 is TGTGCCTGGAGGAGCGGCTACGAGCAGTACTTC.

Turning to this clone: The same CDR3 arises from other DNA sequences in this sample as well. The V and J genes are TRBV9 and TRBJ1-3, with a weak D call TRBD1 (5 bases). Trimming stripped 2 bases from V and 4 bases from J, with 7 bases between. The CDR3 loop spans 13 amino acids. CDR1 is SGDLS and CDR2 is YYNGEE in the germline V gene. The CDR3: CASSVTVGNTIYF. The CDR3 coding sequence is TGTGCCAGCAGCGTGACAGTCGGAAACACCATATATTTT.

The rearrangement links TRBV7-9 to TRBJ2-1; 8 bases agree with TRBD1. This CDR3 comprises 15 residues. CDR1 SEHNR and CDR2 FQNEAQ come from the germline V gene (reference sequence). The J segment lost 4 bases and the V segment lost 1 base, leaving 3 bases of the junction unmatched. The CDR3 loop is CASSLVQGAYNEQFF. CDR3 nucleotide sequence: TGTGCCAGCAGCTTAGTGCAGGGGGCATACAATGAGCAGTTCTTC.

Regarding this clone: This same CDR3 is encoded by further DNA sequences in the sample. CDR3 sequence reads: CSARDLGALHF. In DNA form, the CDR3 reads TGCAGTGCTAGAGATCTGGGCGCACTCCACTTT. The gene calls are TRBV20-1 and TRBJ1-6; D remains ambiguous. Trimming stripped 0 bases from V and 16 bases from J, with 10 bases between. CDR1 is DFQATT and CDR2 is SNEGSKA in the germline V gene (reference sequence). This CDR3 is built from 11 residues.

J is TRBJ1-3 and V is TRBV25-1, with TRBD1 matching over 9 bases. CDR3 length equals 17 residues. V lost 4 bases and J lost 3; bases outside the gene matches: 10. Germline CDR1 reads MGHDK; CDR2 reads SYGVNS. CDR3 bases: TGTGCCAGCAGTGGCCACCCCGGACAGGGGAGTGGAAACACCATATATTTT. Its translation: CASSGHPGQGSGNTIYF.

This chain connects TRBV9 to TRBJ2-1, with TRBD1 matching over 9 bases. This CDR3 has 15 amino acids. The V gene end was trimmed by 2 bases and the J gene end by 4 bases; junction bases not matched to a gene: 4. Germline V CDR1 and CDR2: SGDLS, YYNGEE. DNA of the CDR3: TGTGCCAGCAGCGTCGGAGACAGGGGGTACAATGAGCAGTTCTTC. Protein product: CASSVGDRGYNEQFF.

This clone was seen only a few times. This chain uses TRBV11-2 with TRBJ1-3; unclear D gene. Trimming shortened V by 2 bases and J by 3 bases, and 8 bases separated the two germline ends. This CDR3 is 14 amino acids long. Germline V CDR1 and CDR2: SGHAT, FQNNGV. This CDR3 is CASSLSRHGNTIYF. In DNA form, the CDR3 reads TGTGCCAGCAGCTTATCCAGACATGGAAACACCATATATTTT. Full variable domain (rest looked up from reference TRBV11-2 and TRBJ1-3): EAGVAQSPRYKIIEKRQSVAFWCNPISGHATLYWYQQILGQGPKLLIQFQNNGVVDDSQLPKDRFSAERLKGVDSTLKIQPAKLEDSAVYLCASSLSRHGNTIYFGEGSWLTVV.

This chain joins TRBV28 and TRBJ1-2; no clear D. This CDR3 comprises 16 residues. Germline CDR1 reads MDHEN; CDR2 reads SYDVKM. Trimming took 4 bases from V and 5 from J, leaving 20 bases between them. CDR3: CASSSTVGELQYGYTF. CDR3 in DNA: TGTGCCAGCAGTTCCACCGTGGGAGAGCTCCAATATGGCTACACCTTC.

J is TRBJ2-7 and V is TRBV7-6, with TRBD1 as a possible D gene (6 bases). This CDR3 has 13 amino acids. Germline loops: CDR1 SGHVS, CDR2 FNYEAQ. The ends were cut back, 1 base at V and 2 bases at J, with 6 bases in the middle. CDR3 DNA sequence: TGTGCCAGCAGCTTAGACAGGGCCTACGAGCAGTACTTC. Translation: CASSLDRAYEQYF. Supplemented by reference TRBV7-6 and TRBJ2-7, the full variable domain reads GAGVSQSPRYKVTKRGQDVALRCDPISGHVSLYWYRQALGQGPEFLTYFNYEAQQDKSGLPNDRFSAERPEGSISTLTIQRTEQRDSAMYRCASSLDRAYEQYFGPGTRLTVT.

The gene calls are TRBV3-1 (or the pseudogene TRBV3-2) and TRBJ1-4, with D unclear. Germline loops: CDR1 LGHDT, CDR2 YNNKEL (reference sequence). CDR3 length: 13 residues. Trimming took 5 bases from V and 5 from J, leaving 9 bases between them. In DNA form, the CDR3 reads TGTGCCAGCAGCATCCAGAGGAATGAAAAACTGTTTTTT. Translating gives CASSIQRNEKLFF.

The gene calls are TRBV30 and TRBJ1-6; D remains unclear. Trimming took 1 base from V and 6 from J, leaving 4 bases between them. The CDR3 length is 12 residues. CDR1 GTSNPN and CDR2 SVGIG come from the germline V gene (reference sequence). CDR3 sequence: CAWSDFNSPLHF. CDR3 bases: TGTGCCTGGAGTGACTTTAATTCACCCCTCCACTTT.

This sequence joins TRBV5-6 and TRBJ2-7, with D unclear. This CDR3 contains 15 residues. Germline assignment: CDR1 SGHDT and CDR2 YYEEEE. The germline V and J ends were trimmed by 0 bases and 9 bases, with 19 bases remaining between them. In DNA form, the CDR3 reads TGTGCCAGCAGCTTGGCCAGCTCGACAAAATCCCGGCAGTACTTC. It codes for CASSLASSTKSRQYF.